This T cell receptor beta chain was observed in a study of blood T cell repertoires in COVID-19. Germline V CDR1 and CDR2: SGHTA, FQGNSA. Trimming pared 2 bases from V and 4 bases from J, leaving 8 bases between. The CDR3 consists of 14 residues. In the original analysis: Using reference gene primer amplification, nucleated cell counts were estimated. Using immunoSEQ multiplex PCR, the repertoire was profiled, and TCRdb retains in-frame clones only, with some absent. D and trimming come from the DNA, and the V and J calls and clone size come from that table. The repertoire has roughly 82,000 clones, about 90% of them found once; the top ten carry roughly 1%.

The specimen sequenced was peripheral blood. J is TRBJ1-4 and V is TRBV7-2; D is perhaps TRBD1 (5 bases). This clonotype was obtained from a woman between 45 and 60 years old in a cohort sampled during active COVID-19. For the CDR3, the DNA is TGTGCCAGCAGCTTATCAGGGATTAATGAAAAACTGTTTTTT. Its translation: CASSLSGINEKLFF.